Detailed here is one T cell receptor beta chain. No antigen is known for it. The V gene lost 6 bases and the J gene lost 6 bases, with 11 bases spanning the gap. The CDR3 runs 11 residues. Germline CDR1 and CDR2: SQVTM and ANQGSEA. These data originate in a study of T cell repertoires in ileal Crohn's disease. Study conclusions and caveats: Endoscopic recurrence occurred in every patient whose clonality exceeded 26.8%.

Profiling relied on immunoSEQ multiplex PCR, and the TCRdb table lists in-frame clones only, not all of them. The table records around 8,100 clones, roughly 79% of them present only once. The TCR was taken from an adult with Crohn's disease. The rearrangement links TRBV29-1 to TRBJ1-1; a possible D gene is TRBD1 (6 bases). The source material was ileal tissue. The CDR3 nucleotides read TGCAGCGTCAAAGAGGGGGCTGAAGCTTTCTTT. It yields the protein CSVKEGAEAFF.